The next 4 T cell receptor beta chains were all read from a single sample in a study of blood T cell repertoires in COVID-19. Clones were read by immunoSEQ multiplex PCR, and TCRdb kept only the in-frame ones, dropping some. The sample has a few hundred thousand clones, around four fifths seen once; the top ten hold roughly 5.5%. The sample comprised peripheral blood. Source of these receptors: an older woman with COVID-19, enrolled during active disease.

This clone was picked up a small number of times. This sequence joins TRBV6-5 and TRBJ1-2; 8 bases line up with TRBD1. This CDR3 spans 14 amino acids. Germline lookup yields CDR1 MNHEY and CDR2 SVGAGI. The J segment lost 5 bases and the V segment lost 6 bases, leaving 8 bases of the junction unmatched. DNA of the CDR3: TGTGCCAGCAGCCCAGATACAGGGGGATATGGCTACACCTTC. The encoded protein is CASSPDTGGYGYTF.

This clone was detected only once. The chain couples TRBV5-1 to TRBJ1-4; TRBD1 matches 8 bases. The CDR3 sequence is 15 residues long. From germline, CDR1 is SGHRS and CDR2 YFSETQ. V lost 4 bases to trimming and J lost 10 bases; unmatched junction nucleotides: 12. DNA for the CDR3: TGCGCCAGCAGCGTAGAGACAGGGGTTGAGGGAAAACTGTTTTTT. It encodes CASSVETGVEGKLFF.

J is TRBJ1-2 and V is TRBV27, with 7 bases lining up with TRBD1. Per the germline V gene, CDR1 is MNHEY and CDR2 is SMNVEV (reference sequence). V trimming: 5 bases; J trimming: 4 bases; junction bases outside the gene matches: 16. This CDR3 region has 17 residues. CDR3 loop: CASSRSGQGGGIYGYTF. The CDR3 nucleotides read TGTGCCAGCAGTCGATCAGGGCAGGGGGGAGGAATCTATGGCTACACCTTC.

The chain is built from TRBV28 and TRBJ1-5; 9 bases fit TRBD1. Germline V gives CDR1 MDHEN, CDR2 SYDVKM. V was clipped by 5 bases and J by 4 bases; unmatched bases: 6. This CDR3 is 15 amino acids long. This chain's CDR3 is CASSPPGQGNQPQHF. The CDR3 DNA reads TGTGCCAGCAGTCCCCCGGGACAGGGAAATCAGCCCCAGCATTTT.